This is a list of T cell receptor beta chains from one sample in a study of monozygotic twins with inflammatory bowel disease. TCRdb re-called the 5' RACE reads and catalogs CDR3 proteins one per entry, DNA excluded. The table for this sample gives about 140,000 distinct CDR3 sequences. The sequencing sample was made of blood. The receptors come from a human donor with ulcerative colitis or Crohn's disease, or a healthy co-twin of an affected twin (not recorded which). The CDR3 runs from the conserved cysteine through the conserved F or W.

j_call,v_call,cdr3_aa
TRBJ2-7,TRBV6-1,CASSESSLVEQYF
TRBJ2-3,TRBV7-3,CASSLRGGARSPSLLVDTQYF
TRBJ2-7,TRBV5-4,CASSSKDGGYEQYF
TRBJ1-6,TRBV7-2,CASTPPGTTYNSPLHF
TRBJ2-5,TRBV24-1,CATSDPSGGAETQYF
TRBJ2-1,TRBV6-5,CASKLPRHKGNEQFF
TRBJ2-5,TRBV3-1,CASSQDTVVGLAGERETQYF
TRBJ2-1,TRBV20-1,CSARLPNSYNEQFF
TRBJ1-6,TRBV5-4,CASSLDGRSSYNSPLHF
TRBJ1-6,TRBV5-1,CASSLYTGTFDTFSYNSPLHF
TRBJ2-3,TRBV12-3/TRBV12-4,CASSPLAGGEYF